This T cell receptor beta chain emerged from a study of identifying expanded T cells in peripheral blood. Regarding the study as a whole: Two-week clone count variance significantly increased as total template count grew. Differentially abundant clones: roughly 1.2 between replicates, about 16 at roughly 13 days, 19 at four.

V lost 5 bases and J lost 10; bases outside the gene matches: 8. The germline CDR1 and CDR2 sequences are SEHNR and FQNEAQ (reference sequence). CDR3 size: 14 residues. Data came from immunoSEQ multiplex PCR; TCRdb stores just in-frame clones and leaves some out. In the table there are roughly 100,000 clones, approximately 90% of which are singletons. As concerns this clone: Its antigen is not identified.

No infections or other immune events were documented during collection. The chain is built from TRBV7-9 and TRBJ2-1; 10 positions match TRBD2. The TCR comes from a person between 18 and 69 years old in good health. The sequenced material came from blood. The CDR3 DNA sequence: TGTGCCAGCAGCCAAGGGACTAGCGTTAGGGAGCAGTTCTTC. It translates to CASSQGTSVREQFF.